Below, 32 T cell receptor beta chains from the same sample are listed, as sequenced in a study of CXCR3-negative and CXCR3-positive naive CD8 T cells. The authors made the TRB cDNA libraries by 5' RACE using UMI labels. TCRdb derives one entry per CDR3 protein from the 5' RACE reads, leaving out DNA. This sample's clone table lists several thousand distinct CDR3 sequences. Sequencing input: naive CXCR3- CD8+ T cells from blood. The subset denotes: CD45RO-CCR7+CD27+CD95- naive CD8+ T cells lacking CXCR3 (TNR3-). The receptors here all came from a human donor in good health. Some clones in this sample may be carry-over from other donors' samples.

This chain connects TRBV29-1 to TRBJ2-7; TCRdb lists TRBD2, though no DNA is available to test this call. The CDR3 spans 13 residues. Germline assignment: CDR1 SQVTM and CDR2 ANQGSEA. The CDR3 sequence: CSAYGTASYEQYF.

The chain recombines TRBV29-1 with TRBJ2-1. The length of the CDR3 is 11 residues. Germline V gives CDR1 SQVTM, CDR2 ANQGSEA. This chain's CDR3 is CSVVGYNEQFF.

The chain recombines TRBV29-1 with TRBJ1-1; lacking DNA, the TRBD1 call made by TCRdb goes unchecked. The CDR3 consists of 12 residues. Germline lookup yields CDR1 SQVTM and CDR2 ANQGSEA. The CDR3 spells CSVEWTGSEAFF.

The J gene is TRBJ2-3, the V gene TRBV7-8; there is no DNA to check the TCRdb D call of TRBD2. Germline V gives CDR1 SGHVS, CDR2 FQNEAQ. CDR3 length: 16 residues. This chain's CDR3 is CASSVLAGRIADTQYF.

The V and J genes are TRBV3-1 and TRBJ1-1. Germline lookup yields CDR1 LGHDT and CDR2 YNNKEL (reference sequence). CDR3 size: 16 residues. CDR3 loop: CASSQGIQFLNTEAFF. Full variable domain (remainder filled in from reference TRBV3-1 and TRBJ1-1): DTAVSQTPKYLVTQMGNDKSIKCEQNLGHDTMYWYKQDSKKFLKIMFSYNNKELIINETVPNRFSPKSPDKAHLNLHINSLELGDSAVYFCASSQGIQFLNTEAFFGQGTRLTVV.

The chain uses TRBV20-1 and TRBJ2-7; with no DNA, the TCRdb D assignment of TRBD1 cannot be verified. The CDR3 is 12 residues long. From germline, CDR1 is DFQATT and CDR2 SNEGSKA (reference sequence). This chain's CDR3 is CSASLGVSEQYF.

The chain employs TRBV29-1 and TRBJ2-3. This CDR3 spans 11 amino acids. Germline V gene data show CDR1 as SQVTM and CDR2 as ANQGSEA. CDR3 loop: CSSVTPDTQYF.

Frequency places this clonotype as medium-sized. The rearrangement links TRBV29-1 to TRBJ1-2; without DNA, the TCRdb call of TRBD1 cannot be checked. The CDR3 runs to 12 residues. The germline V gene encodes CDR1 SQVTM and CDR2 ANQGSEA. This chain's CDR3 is CSTGQGGYGYTF.

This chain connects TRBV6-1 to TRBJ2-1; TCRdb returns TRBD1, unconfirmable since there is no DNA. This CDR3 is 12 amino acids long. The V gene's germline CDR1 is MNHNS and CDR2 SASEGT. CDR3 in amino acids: CASSDRVGEQFF.

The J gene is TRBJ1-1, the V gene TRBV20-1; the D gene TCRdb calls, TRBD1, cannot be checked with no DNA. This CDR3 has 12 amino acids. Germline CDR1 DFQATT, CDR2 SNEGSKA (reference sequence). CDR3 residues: CSASPEFTEAFF.

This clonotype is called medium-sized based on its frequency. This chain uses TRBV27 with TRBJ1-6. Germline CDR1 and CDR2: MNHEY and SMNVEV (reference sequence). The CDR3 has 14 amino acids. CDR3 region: CASSLGRYNSPLHF.

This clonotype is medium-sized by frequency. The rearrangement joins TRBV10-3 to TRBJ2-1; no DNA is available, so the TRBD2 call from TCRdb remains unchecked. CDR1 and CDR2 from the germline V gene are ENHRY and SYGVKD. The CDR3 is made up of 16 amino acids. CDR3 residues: CAISSGLAGRGYEQFF.

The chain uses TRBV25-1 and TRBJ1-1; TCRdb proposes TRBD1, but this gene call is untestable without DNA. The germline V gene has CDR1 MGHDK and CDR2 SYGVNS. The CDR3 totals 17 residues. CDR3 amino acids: CASSEYLMAGKNTEAFF.

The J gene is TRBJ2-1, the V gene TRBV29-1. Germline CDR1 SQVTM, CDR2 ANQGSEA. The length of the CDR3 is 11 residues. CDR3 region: CSAQMNNEQFF.

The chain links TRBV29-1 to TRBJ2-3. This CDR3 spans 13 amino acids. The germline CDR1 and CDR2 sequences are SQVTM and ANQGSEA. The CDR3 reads CSLPAASTDTQYF.

The CDR3: CSARDPSGSPSTDTQYF. The chain uses TRBV20-1 and TRBJ2-3; TCRdb's D call, TRBD2, is unchecked because there is no DNA. This CDR3 comprises 17 residues. CDR1 DFQATT and CDR2 SNEGSKA come from the germline V gene (reference sequence).

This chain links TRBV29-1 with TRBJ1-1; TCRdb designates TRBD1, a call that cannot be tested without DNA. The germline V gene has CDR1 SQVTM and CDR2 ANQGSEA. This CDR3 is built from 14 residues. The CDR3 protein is CSVGGGQTNTEAFF.

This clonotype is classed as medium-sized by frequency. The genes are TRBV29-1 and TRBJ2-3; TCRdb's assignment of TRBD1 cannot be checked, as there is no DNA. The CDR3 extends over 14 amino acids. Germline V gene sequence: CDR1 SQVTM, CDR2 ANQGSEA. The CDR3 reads CSVSGTGGPDTQYF.

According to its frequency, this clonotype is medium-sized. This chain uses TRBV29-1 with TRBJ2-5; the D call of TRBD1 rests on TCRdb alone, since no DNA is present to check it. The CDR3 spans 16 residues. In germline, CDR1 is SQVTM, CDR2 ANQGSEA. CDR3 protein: CSVERRGPTSTETQYF.

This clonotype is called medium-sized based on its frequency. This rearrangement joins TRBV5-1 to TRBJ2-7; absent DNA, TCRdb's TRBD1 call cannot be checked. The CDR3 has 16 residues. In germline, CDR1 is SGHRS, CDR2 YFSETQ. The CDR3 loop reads CASSQDIRGSYHEQYF.

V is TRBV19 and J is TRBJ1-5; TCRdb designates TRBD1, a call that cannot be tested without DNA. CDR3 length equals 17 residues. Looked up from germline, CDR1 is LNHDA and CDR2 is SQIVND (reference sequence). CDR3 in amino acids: CASSIDPRDVWQKPQHF.

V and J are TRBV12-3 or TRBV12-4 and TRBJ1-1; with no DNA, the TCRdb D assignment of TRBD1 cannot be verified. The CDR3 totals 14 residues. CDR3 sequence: CASSLGGLGTEAFF.

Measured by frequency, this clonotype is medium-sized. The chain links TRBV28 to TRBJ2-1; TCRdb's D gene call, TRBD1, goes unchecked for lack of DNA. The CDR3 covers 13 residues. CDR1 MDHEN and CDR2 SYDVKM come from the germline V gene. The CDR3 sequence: CASSHRGVNEQFF.

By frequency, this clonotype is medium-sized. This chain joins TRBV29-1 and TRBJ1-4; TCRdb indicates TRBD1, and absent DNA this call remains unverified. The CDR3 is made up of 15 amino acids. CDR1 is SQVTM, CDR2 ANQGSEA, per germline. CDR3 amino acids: CSVEVGQGNNEKLFF. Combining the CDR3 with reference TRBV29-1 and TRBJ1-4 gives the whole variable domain SAVISQKPSRDICQRGTSLTIQCQVDSQVTMMFWYRQQPGQSLTLIATANQGSEATYESGFVIDKFPISRPNLTFSTLTVSNMSPEDSSIYLCSVEVGQGNNEKLFFGSGTQLSVL.

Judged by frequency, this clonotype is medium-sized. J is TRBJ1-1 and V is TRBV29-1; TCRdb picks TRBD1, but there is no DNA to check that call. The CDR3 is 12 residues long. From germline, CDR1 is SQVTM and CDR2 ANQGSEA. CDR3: CSVETENTEAFF. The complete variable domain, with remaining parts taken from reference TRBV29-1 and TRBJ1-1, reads SAVISQKPSRDICQRGTSLTIQCQVDSQVTMMFWYRQQPGQSLTLIATANQGSEATYESGFVIDKFPISRPNLTFSTLTVSNMSPEDSSIYLCSVETENTEAFFGQGTRLTVV.

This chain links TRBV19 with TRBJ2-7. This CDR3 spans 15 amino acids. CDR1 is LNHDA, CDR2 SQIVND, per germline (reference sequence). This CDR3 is CASSMAKGSYYEQYF.

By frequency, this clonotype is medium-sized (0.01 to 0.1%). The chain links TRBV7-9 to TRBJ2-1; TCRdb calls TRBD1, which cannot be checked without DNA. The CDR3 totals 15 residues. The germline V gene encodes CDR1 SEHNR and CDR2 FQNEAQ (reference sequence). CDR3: CASSPTGGPLNEQFF.

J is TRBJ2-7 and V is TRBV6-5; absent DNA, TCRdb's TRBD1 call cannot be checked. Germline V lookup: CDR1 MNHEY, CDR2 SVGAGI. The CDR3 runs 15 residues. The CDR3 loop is CASSYGRTGRVWQYF.

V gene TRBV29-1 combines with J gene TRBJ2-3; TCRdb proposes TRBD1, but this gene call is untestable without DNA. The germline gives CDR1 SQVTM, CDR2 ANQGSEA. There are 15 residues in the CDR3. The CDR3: CSVNGQGVFPDTQYF.

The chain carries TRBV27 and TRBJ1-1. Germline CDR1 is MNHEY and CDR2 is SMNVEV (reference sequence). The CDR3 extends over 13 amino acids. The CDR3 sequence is CASSDPLSTEAFF.

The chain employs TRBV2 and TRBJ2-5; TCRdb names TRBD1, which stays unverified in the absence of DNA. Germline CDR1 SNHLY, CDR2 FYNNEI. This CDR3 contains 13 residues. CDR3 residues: CASNGPVQETQYF.

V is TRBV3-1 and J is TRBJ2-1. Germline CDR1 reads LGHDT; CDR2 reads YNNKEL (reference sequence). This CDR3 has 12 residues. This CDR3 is CASSRSTYEQFF.